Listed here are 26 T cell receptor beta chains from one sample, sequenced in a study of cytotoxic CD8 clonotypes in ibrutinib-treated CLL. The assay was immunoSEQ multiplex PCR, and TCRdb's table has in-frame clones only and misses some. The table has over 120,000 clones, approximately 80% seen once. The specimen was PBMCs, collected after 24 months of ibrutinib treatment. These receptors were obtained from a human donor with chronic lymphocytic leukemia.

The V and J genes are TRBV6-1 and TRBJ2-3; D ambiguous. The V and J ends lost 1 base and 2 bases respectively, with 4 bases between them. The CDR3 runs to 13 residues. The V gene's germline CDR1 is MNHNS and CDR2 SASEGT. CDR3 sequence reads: CASSEGDTDTQYF. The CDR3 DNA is TGTGCCAGCAGTGAAGGGGACACAGATACGCAGTATTTT.

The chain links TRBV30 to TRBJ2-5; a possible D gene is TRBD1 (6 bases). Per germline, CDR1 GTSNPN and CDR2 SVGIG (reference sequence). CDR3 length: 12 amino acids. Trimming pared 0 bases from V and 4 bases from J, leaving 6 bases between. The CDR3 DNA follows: TGTGCCTGGAGTGTGGGGGCAGAGACCCAGTACTTC. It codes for CAWSVGAETQYF.

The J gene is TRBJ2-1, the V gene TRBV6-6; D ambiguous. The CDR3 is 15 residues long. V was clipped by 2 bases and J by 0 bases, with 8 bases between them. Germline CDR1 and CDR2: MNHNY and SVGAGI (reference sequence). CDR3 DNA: TGTGCCAGCAGTTACCCGGGCAGCTCCTACAATGAGCAGTTCTTC. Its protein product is CASSYPGSSYNEQFF.

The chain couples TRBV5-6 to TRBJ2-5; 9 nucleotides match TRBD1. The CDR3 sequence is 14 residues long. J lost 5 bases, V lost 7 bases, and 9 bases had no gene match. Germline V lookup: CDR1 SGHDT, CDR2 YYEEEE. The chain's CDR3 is CASRPQGAAETQYF. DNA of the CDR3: TGTGCCAGCCGCCCACAGGGGGCGGCGGAGACCCAGTACTTC. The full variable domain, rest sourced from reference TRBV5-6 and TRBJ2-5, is DAGVTQSPTHLIKTRGQQVTLRCSPKSGHDTVSWYQQALGQGPQFIFQYYEEEERQRGNFPDRFSGHQFPNYSSELNVNALLLGDSALYLCASRPQGAAETQYFGPGTRLLVL.

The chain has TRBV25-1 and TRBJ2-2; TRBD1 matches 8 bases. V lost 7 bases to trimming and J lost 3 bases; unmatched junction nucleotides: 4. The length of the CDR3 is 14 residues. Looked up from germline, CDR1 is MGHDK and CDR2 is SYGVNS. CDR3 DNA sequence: TGTGCCAGCACAGACAGGGGCTACACCGGGGAGCTGTTTTTT. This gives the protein CASTDRGYTGELFF.

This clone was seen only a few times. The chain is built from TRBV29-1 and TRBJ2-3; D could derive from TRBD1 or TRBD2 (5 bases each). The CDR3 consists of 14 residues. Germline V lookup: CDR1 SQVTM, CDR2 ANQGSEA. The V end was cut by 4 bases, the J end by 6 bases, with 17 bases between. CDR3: CSVVGTSLWDTQYF. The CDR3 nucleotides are TGCAGCGTTGTGGGGACCTCGCTGTGGGATACGCAGTATTTT.

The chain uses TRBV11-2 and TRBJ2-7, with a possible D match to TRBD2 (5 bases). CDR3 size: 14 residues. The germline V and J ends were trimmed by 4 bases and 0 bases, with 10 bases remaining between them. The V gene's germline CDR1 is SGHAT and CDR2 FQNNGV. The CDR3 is CASSSTAGSYEQYF. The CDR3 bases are TGTGCCAGCAGCTCGACTGCGGGCTCCTACGAGCAGTACTTC. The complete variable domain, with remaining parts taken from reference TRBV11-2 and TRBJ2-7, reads EAGVAQSPRYKIIEKRQSVAFWCNPISGHATLYWYQQILGQGPKLLIQFQNNGVVDDSQLPKDRFSAERLKGVDSTLKIQPAKLEDSAVYLCASSSTAGSYEQYFGPGTRLTVT.

The DNA of the CDR3 is TGCGCCAGCAGCTTGTCGGACTGGGGGGGGACCCAGTACTTC. Translating gives CASSLSDWGGTQYF. The chain recombines TRBV5-1 with TRBJ2-5, with 7 bases matching TRBD2. J lost 7 bases, V lost 1 base, and 7 bases had no gene match. The CDR3 has 14 amino acids. Germline V gene data show CDR1 as SGHRS and CDR2 as YFSETQ.

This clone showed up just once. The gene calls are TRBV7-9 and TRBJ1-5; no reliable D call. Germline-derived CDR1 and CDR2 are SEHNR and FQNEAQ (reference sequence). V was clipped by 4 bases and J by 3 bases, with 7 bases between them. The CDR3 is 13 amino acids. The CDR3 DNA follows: TGTGCCAGCAGCTCCGGATACAATCAGCCCCAGCATTTT. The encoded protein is CASSSGYNQPQHF.

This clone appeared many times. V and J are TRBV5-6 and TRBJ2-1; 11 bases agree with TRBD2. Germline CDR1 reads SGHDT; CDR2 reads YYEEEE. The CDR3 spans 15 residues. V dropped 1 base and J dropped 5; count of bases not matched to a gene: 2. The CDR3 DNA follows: TGTGCCAGCAGCTTGCCGGGACTAGCGGACAATGAGCAGTTCTTC. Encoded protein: CASSLPGLADNEQFF.

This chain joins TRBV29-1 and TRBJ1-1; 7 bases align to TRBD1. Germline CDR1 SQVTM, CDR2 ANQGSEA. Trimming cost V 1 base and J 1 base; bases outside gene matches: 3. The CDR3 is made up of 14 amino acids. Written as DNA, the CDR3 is TGCAGCGTTGAAGCGCAGGGGGGGAACACTGAAGCTTTCTTT. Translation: CSVEAQGGNTEAFF.

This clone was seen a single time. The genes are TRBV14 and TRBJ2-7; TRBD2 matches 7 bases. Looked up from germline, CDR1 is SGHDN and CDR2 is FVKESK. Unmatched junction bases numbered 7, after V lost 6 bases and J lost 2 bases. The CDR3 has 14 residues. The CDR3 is CASRTSTTPYEQYF. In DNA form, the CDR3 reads TGTGCCAGCAGGACTAGCACAACGCCCTACGAGCAGTACTTC.

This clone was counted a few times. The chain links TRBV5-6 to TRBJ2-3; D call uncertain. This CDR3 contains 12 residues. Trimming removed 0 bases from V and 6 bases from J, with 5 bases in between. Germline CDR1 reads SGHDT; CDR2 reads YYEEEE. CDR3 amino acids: CASSLALDTQYF. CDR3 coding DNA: TGTGCCAGCAGCTTGGCTTTGGATACGCAGTATTTT.

CDR3 amino acids: CASSSEGGQPQHF. The CDR3 nucleotides are TGCGCCAGCAGCTCCGAGGGGGGGCAGCCCCAGCATTTT. The chain links TRBV5-1 to TRBJ1-5; a weak D match, TRBD1 (6 bases). Germline CDR1 is SGHRS and CDR2 is YFSETQ. CDR3 length: 13 residues. Trimming removed 3 bases from V and 7 bases from J, with 11 bases in between.

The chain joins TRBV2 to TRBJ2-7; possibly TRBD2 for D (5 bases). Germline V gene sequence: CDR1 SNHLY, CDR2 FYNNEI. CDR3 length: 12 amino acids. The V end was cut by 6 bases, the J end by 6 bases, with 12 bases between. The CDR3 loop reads CASSPEVGEQYF. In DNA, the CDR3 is TGTGCCAGCAGCCCGGAGGTGGGCGAGCAGTACTTC.

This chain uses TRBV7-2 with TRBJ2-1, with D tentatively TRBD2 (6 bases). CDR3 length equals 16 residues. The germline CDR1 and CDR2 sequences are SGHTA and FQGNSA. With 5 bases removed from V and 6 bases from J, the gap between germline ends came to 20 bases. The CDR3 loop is CASSPRGTGRPNEQFF. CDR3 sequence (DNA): TGTGCCAGCAGCCCCCGGGGGACTGGGAGACCCAATGAGCAGTTCTTC. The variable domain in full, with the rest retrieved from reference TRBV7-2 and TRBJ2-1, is GAGVSQSPSNKVTEKGKDVELRCDPISGHTALYWYRQSLGQGLEFLIYFQGNSAPDKSGLPSDRFSAERTGGSVSTLTIQRTQQEDSAVYLCASSPRGTGRPNEQFFGPGTRLTVL.

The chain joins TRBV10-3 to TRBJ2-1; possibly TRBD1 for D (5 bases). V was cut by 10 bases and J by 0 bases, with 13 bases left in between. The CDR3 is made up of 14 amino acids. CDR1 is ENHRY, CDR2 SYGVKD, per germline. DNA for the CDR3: TGTGCCACGACCAGGGATAGCTCCTACAATGAGCAGTTCTTC. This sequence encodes CATTRDSSYNEQFF.

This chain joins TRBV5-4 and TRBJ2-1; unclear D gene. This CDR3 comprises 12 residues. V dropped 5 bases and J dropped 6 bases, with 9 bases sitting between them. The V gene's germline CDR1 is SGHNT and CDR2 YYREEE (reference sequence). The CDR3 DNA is TGTGCCAGCAGTACGGCCTCCAATGAGCAGTTCTTC. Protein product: CASSTASNEQFF.

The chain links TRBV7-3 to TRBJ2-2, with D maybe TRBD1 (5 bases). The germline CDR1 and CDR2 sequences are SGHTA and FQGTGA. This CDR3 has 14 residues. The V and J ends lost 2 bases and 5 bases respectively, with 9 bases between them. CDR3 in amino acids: CASSLGQGTGELFF. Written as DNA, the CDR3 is TGTGCCAGCAGCTTAGGGCAGGGTACCGGGGAGCTGTTTTTT.

Written as DNA, the CDR3 is TGTGCCAGCAGCTGGGGGGGCCAAGAGACCCAGTACTTC. Translation gives CASSWGGQETQYF. V usage is TRBV5-8 and J usage is TRBJ2-5, with 7 bases identical to TRBD2. J gave up 1 base and V 3 bases, and 0 bases lay outside the gene matches. The CDR3 length is 13 residues. In germline, CDR1 is SGHTS, CDR2 YDEGEE. Full variable domain (outside the CDR3, taken from reference TRBV5-8 and TRBJ2-5): EAGVTQSPTHLIKTRGQQATLRCSPISGHTSVYWYQQALGLGLQFLLWYDEGEERNRGNFPPRFSGRQFPNYSSELNVNALELEDSALYLCASSWGGQETQYFGPGTRLLVL.

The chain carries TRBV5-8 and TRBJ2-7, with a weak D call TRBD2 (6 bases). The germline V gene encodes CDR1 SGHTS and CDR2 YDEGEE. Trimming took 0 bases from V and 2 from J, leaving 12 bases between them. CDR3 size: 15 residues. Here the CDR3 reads CASSLVGGDPYEQYF. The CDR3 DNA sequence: TGTGCCAGCAGCTTGGTCGGCGGGGACCCCTACGAGCAGTACTTC.

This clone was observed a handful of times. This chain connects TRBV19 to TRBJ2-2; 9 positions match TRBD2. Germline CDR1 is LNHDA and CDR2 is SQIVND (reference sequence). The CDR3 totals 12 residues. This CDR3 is CGSGRRAGELFF. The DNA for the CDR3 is TGTGGTAGCGGGAGACGCGCCGGGGAGCTGTTTTTT.

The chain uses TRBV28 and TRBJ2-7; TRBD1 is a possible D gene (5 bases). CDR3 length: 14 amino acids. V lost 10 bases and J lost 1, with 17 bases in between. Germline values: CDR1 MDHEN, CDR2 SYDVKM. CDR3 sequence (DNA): TGTGCCACCACCCCCTGGGGCATATCCTACGAGCAGTACTTC. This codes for CATTPWGISYEQYF. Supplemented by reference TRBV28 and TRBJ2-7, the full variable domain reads DVKVTQSSRYLVKRTGEKVFLECVQDMDHENMFWYRQDPGLGLRLIYFSYDVKMKEKGDIPEGYSVSREKKERFSLILESASTNQTSMYLCATTPWGISYEQYFGPGTRLTVT.

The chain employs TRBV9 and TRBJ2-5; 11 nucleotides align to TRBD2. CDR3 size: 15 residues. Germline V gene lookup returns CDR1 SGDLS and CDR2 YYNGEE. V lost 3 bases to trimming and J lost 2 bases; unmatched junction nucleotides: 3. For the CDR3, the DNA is TGTGCCAGCAGCGCCCGACTAGCGGGGCAAGAGACCCAGTACTTC. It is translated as CASSARLAGQETQYF.

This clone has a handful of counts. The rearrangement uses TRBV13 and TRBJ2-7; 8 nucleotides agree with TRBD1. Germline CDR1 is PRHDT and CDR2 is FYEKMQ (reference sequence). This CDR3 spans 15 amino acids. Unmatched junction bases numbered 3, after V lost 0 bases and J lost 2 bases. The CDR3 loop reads CASSLGDRAPYEQYF. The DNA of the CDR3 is TGTGCCAGCAGCTTAGGGGACAGGGCACCCTACGAGCAGTACTTC.

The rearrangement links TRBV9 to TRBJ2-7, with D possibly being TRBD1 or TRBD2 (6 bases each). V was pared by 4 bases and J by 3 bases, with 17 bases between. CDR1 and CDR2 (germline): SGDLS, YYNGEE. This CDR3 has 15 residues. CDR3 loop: CASSQEGGRGYEQYF. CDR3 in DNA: TGTGCCAGCAGCCAAGAGGGGGGCAGGGGCTACGAGCAGTACTTC. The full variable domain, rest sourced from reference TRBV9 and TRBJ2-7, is DSGVTQTPKHLITATGQRVTLRCSPRSGDLSVYWYQQSLDQGLQFLIQYYNGEERAKGNILERFSAQQFPDLHSELNLSSLELGDSALYFCASSQEGGRGYEQYFGPGTRLTVT.